This passage covers 26 T cell receptor beta chains from one sample sequenced in a study of cytomegalovirus exposure and HLA in healthy donors. Vbeta (60) and Jbeta (13) primers were used in the PCR. Measured with immunoSEQ multiplex PCR; TCRdb has only the in-frame clones, and not every one. Of 110,000 or so clones listed, about 78% are singletons. Source material: PBMCs. The receptors were sampled from a woman in her thirties in good health and CMV-seropositive.

This clone appeared a few times. The CDR3 nucleotides read TGCGCCTCTACTACAGGGAACCTCTACAATGAGCAGTTCTTC. Encoded protein: CASTTGNLYNEQFF. This rearrangement joins TRBV5-1 to TRBJ2-1, with D possibly TRBD1 on 6 matching bases. The germline gives CDR1 SGHRS, CDR2 YFSETQ. Trimming shortened V by 10 bases and J by 3 bases, and 17 bases separated the two germline ends. The CDR3 contains 14 residues. The variable domain in full, with the rest retrieved from reference TRBV5-1 and TRBJ2-1, is KAGVTQTPRYLIKTRGQQVTLSCSPISGHRSVSWYQQTPGQGLQFLFEYFSETQRNKGNFPGRFSGRQFSNSRSEMNVSTLELGDSALYLCASTTGNLYNEQFFGPGTRLTVL.

The chain employs TRBV9 and TRBJ1-5, with unresolved D. V lost 3 bases, J lost 4 bases, and 11 bases lay in between. This CDR3 region has 14 residues. Germline assignment: CDR1 SGDLS and CDR2 YYNGEE. The CDR3 nucleotides are TGTGCCAGCAGCGACGGGAACCAAAATCAGCCCCAGCATTTT. Protein sequence: CASSDGNQNQPQHF. The complete variable domain, with remaining parts taken from reference TRBV9 and TRBJ1-5, reads DSGVTQTPKHLITATGQRVTLRCSPRSGDLSVYWYQQSLDQGLQFLIQYYNGEERAKGNILERFSAQQFPDLHSELNLSSLELGDSALYFCASSDGNQNQPQHFGDGTRLSIL.

The genes are TRBV30 and TRBJ1-2; 7 bases agree with TRBD1. The CDR3 is made up of 13 amino acids. Germline CDR1 and CDR2: GTSNPN and SVGIG (reference sequence). V lost 3 bases, J lost 7 bases, and 8 bases stayed unmatched. In DNA, the CDR3 is TGTGCCTGGAGAGAACAGGCAGGGGGTGGCTACACCTTC. It yields the protein CAWREQAGGGYTF. Full variable domain (missing parts from reference TRBV30 and TRBJ1-2): SQTIHQWPATLVQPVGSPLSLECTVEGTSNPNLYWYRQAAGRGLQLLFYSVGIGQISSEVPQNLSASRPQDRQFILSSKKLLLSDSGFYLCAWREQAGGGYTFGSGTRLTVV.

The rearrangement joins TRBV6-5 to TRBJ2-3, with TRBD1 matching 7 bases. There are 14 residues in the CDR3. Germline V CDR1 and CDR2: MNHEY, SVGAGI. The ends lost 6 bases at V and 3 bases at J; junction bases unmatched: 6. The CDR3 region is CASRDRSGTDTQYF. The CDR3 DNA is TGTGCCAGCAGGGACAGGAGTGGGACAGATACGCAGTATTTT.

On this clone: A read error may produce the germline difference seen at one junction end. The V and J genes are TRBV4-1 and TRBJ2-7, with D possibly being TRBD1 (6 bases). Germline lookup yields CDR1 MGHRA and CDR2 YSYEKL. This CDR3 has 14 amino acids. CDR3 nucleotide sequence: TGCGCCAGCAGCGAAGACAGGCCGGCCTACGAGCAGTACTTC. This codes for CASSEDRPAYEQYF.

This chain links TRBV6-6 with TRBJ1-5; D is uncertain. The CDR3 has 14 residues. The V and J ends lost 2 bases and 4 bases respectively, with 9 bases between them. Germline values: CDR1 MNHNY, CDR2 SVGAGI (reference sequence). The chain's CDR3 is CASSYVQTNQPQHF. CDR3 nucleotide sequence: TGTGCCAGCAGTTACGTGCAGACAAATCAGCCCCAGCATTTT.

The CDR3 region is CASSPLKGEGNTEAFF. The CDR3 nucleotides are TGTGCCAGCTCACCCCTAAAAGGGGAGGGGAACACTGAAGCTTTCTTT. The V gene is TRBV18, the J gene TRBJ1-1, with D possibly TRBD1 on 5 matching bases. V was trimmed by 3 bases and J by 1 base, leaving 15 bases between them. CDR3 length equals 16 residues. CDR1 KGHSH and CDR2 LQKENI come from the germline V gene.

V gene TRBV7-6 combines with J gene TRBJ1-1, with no clear D. The CDR3 length is 13 residues. With 6 bases removed from V and 2 bases from J, the gap between germline ends came to 10 bases. The germline V gene has CDR1 SGHVS and CDR2 FNYEAQ. The DNA for the CDR3 is TGTGCCAGCAGGCCTACAGATAACACTGAAGCTTTCTTT. Its protein is CASRPTDNTEAFF.

This rearrangement joins TRBV5-4 to TRBJ2-2; D ambiguous. CDR1 and CDR2 (germline): SGHNT, YYREEE (reference sequence). V was clipped by 0 bases and J by 1 base, with 7 bases between them. This CDR3 is 15 amino acids long. The CDR3 reads CASSLDPKNTGELFF. In nucleotides, the CDR3 is TGTGCCAGCAGCTTGGATCCCAAGAACACCGGGGAGCTGTTTTTT.

The chain has TRBV30 and TRBJ2-5; D gene unclear. The DNA end is more similar to TRBJ2-7, so the J call may be wrong. Germline V CDR1 and CDR2: GTSNPN, SVGIG (reference sequence). The CDR3 is 13 residues long. The CDR3 protein is CAWSRGETYEQYF. CDR3 DNA: TGTGCCTGGAGTCGCGGCGAGACCTACGAGCAGTACTTC.

The V and J genes are TRBV5-5 and TRBJ1-2, with 7 bases lining up with TRBD1. The germline CDR1 and CDR2 sequences are SGHKS and YYEKEE (reference sequence). V was pared by 4 bases and J by 6 bases, with 6 bases of the junction left unmatched. The CDR3 contains 13 residues. CDR3 DNA sequence: TGTGCCAGCAGCCCTCTAACAGGGGATGGCTACACCTTC. This encodes CASSPLTGDGYTF.

This chain joins TRBV7-9 and TRBJ2-1; D is perhaps TRBD2 (6 bases). The V gene's germline CDR1 is SEHNR and CDR2 FQNEAQ (reference sequence). V was shortened by 3 bases and J by 6 bases, with 15 bases between the two germline ends. The CDR3 sequence is 15 residues long. CDR3 amino acids: CASSLARDSTNEQFF. In DNA, the CDR3 is TGTGCCAGCAGCTTGGCCCGGGACTCTACCAATGAGCAGTTCTTC.

CDR3 sequence: CASSTSNTGELFF. CDR3 sequence (DNA): TGTGCCAGCAGCACAAGTAACACCGGGGAGCTGTTTTTT. The chain carries TRBV27 and TRBJ2-2; D unresolved. Germline assignment: CDR1 MNHEY and CDR2 SMNVEV (reference sequence). V was shortened by 6 bases and J by 2 bases, with 7 bases between the two germline ends. The CDR3 length is 13 residues.

V usage is TRBV4-1 and J usage is TRBJ1-2; 7 positions match TRBD1. This CDR3 spans 16 amino acids. The germline CDR1 and CDR2 sequences are MGHRA and YSYEKL. Trimming at V came to 4 bases and at J to 4 bases, leaving 12 bases not matched to a gene. The chain's CDR3 is CASSPKRDREFYGYTF. The CDR3 nucleotides read TGCGCCAGCAGCCCGAAGAGGGACAGAGAGTTCTATGGCTACACCTTC.

The rearrangement links TRBV6-4 to TRBJ1-2; 9 nucleotides align to TRBD1. This CDR3 has 14 amino acids. The V gene's germline CDR1 is MRHNA and CDR2 SNTAGT. V gave up 4 bases and J gave up 5 bases; unmatched junction bases: 5. CDR3 sequence (DNA): TGTGCCAGCAGTGTATCCGGGACAGGGTATGGCTACACCTTC. It specifies CASSVSGTGYGYTF.

The chain couples TRBV21-1 to TRBJ2-7; whether TRBD2, the table's D call, matches the DNA was not checked. TRBV21-1 is given as a pseudogene. There are 17 residues in the CDR3. CDR3 in amino acids: CASSPSTGAKRPTEQYF. The CDR3 nucleotides are TGTGCCAGCAGCCCCTCCACCGGAGCTAAAAGACCCACCGAGCAGTACTTC.

The CDR3 protein is CASSDTPLSGNTIYF. The CDR3 bases are TGTGCCAGCAGTGACACGCCACTCTCTGGAAACACCATATATTTT. V and J are TRBV6-1 and TRBJ1-3; D not resolved. The V gene lost 3 bases and the J gene lost 0 bases, with 9 bases spanning the gap. The CDR3 is 15 amino acids. CDR1 is MNHNS and CDR2 is SASEGT in the germline V gene.

This clone showed up just a few times. The genes are TRBV10-3 and TRBJ2-2, with TRBD1 as a possible D gene (6 bases). Germline CDR1 and CDR2: ENHRY and SYGVKD. CDR3 length equals 14 residues. Trimming stripped 5 bases from V and 6 bases from J, with 13 bases between. Here the CDR3 DNA reads TGTGCCATCAGTAACAGGGTTCCAGCCGGGGAGCTGTTTTTT. Translated: CAISNRVPAGELFF.

V gene TRBV18 combines with J gene TRBJ2-1; 10 positions agree with TRBD1. From germline, CDR1 is KGHSH and CDR2 LQKENI. The junction had 7 bases not matched to a gene; V was cut back by 1 base and J by 7 bases. The CDR3 covers 16 residues. DNA of the CDR3: TGTGCCAGCTCACCACAGGGACAGGGGTCGGCAAATGAGCAGTTCTTC. It translates to CASSPQGQGSANEQFF.

This rearrangement joins TRBV6-6 to TRBJ1-6; 11 nucleotides agree with TRBD1. V lost 8 bases and J lost 9; bases outside the gene matches: 0. The CDR3 length is 12 residues. The germline V gene encodes CDR1 MNHNY and CDR2 SVGAGI (reference sequence). CDR3 DNA sequence: TGTGCCAGCGGACAGGGGGCTTCACCCCTCCACTTT. Its protein is CASGQGASPLHF.

V is TRBV4-1 and J is TRBJ1-3, with 8 bases identical to TRBD1. V dropped 4 bases and J dropped 2; count of bases not matched to a gene: 13. This CDR3 has 18 residues. Germline lookup yields CDR1 MGHRA and CDR2 YSYEKL. The CDR3 region is CASSRGGSRGLPGNTIYF. The CDR3 region has the DNA TGCGCCAGCAGCCGGGGGGGGTCCAGGGGGCTCCCTGGAAACACCATATATTTT.

V and J are TRBV7-9 and TRBJ2-3; the match to TRBD2 covers 10 bases. CDR3 size: 15 residues. The trim removed 5 bases at V and 2 bases at J, leaving 4 bases unmatched. Germline lookup yields CDR1 SEHNR and CDR2 FQNEAQ (reference sequence). CDR3 loop: CASSQLAGNTDTQYF. In DNA form, the CDR3 reads TGTGCCAGCAGCCAACTAGCGGGGAACACAGATACGCAGTATTTT.

The chain recombines TRBV6-1 with TRBJ2-7; perhaps TRBD1 as D (6 bases). The CDR3 consists of 13 residues. The ends were cut back, 10 bases at V and 3 bases at J, with 16 bases in the middle. Germline V CDR1 and CDR2: MNHNS, SASEGT. The CDR3 is CAKTIGQIYEQYF. CDR3 coding DNA: TGTGCCAAGACGATCGGACAGATCTACGAGCAGTACTTC.

As regards this clone: As the CDR3 is not closed by the conserved phenylalanine or tryptophan, this likely results from a read error. The limits of the CDR3 on the DNA are not certain, so only TCRdb's listed CDR3 is given. The rearrangement links TRBV6-1 to TRBJ1-2; the table's D gene call, TRBD1, was not cross checked with the DNA. CDR1 is MNHNS, CDR2 SASEGT, per germline. The CDR3 adds up to 12 amino acids, both ends counted. The CDR3 loop is CASSEARGMMAT.

The V gene is TRBV5-1, the J gene TRBJ2-3; weak D call: TRBD1 (6 bases). The length of the CDR3 is 13 residues. V was pared by 0 bases and J by 6 bases, with 8 bases between. The germline V gene has CDR1 SGHRS and CDR2 YFSETQ. CDR3 sequence: CASSLGGHDTQYF. The CDR3 DNA reads TGCGCCAGCAGCTTGGGGGGGCATGATACGCAGTATTTT.

The V call is TRBV19, the J call TRBJ1-5, with 8 bases that match TRBD1. The CDR3 extends over 15 amino acids. Germline V gene data show CDR1 as LNHDA and CDR2 as SQIVND (reference sequence). The ends lost 4 bases at V and 5 bases at J; junction bases unmatched: 7. CDR3 nucleotide sequence: TGTGCCAGTAGTAGAGGGACAGGAAATCATCAGCCCCAGCATTTT. Residues: CASSRGTGNHQPQHF.